The following is a T cell receptor (beta chain) sequence with its context. Its antigen remains unknown. The PCR employed 60 Vbeta primers together with 13 Jbeta primers. Profiled with immunoSEQ multiplex PCR; TCRdb holds only in-frame clones, not every one. The sample has 120,000 or so clones, 74% seen once. This entry belongs to a study of cytomegalovirus exposure and HLA in healthy donors. Trimming took 2 bases from V and 4 from J, leaving 8 bases between them. Germline V gives CDR1 SGHTA, CDR2 FQGNSA. The CDR3 spans 14 residues. General observations from the study: Certain sequence variants were highly shared and formed a cluster, and this cluster was likely a sequencing artifact. The study assumed roughly uniform donor sequencing depth for presence/absence analyses.

This clonotype was sampled from a man aged 40-49 years in good health and CMV-seropositive. The chain is built from TRBV7-2 and TRBJ2-2; D is possibly TRBD2 (6 bases). What was sequenced was PBMCs. Written as DNA, the CDR3 is TGTGCCAGCAGCTTACTAGCGACCACCGGGGAGCTGTTTTTT. Protein: CASSLLATTGELFF.